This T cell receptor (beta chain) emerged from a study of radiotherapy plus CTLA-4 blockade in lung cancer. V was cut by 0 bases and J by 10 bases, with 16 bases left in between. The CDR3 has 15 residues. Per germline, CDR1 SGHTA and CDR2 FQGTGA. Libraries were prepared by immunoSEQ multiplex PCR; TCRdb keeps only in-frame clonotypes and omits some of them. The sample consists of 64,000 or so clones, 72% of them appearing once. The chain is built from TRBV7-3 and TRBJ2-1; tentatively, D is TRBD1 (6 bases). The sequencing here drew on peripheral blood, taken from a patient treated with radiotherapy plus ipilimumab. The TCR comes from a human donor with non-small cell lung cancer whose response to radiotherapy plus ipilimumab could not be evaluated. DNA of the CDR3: TGTGCCAGCAGCTTAACCGGGACACCTACTATAGAGCAGTTCTTC. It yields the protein CASSLTGTPTIEQFF.